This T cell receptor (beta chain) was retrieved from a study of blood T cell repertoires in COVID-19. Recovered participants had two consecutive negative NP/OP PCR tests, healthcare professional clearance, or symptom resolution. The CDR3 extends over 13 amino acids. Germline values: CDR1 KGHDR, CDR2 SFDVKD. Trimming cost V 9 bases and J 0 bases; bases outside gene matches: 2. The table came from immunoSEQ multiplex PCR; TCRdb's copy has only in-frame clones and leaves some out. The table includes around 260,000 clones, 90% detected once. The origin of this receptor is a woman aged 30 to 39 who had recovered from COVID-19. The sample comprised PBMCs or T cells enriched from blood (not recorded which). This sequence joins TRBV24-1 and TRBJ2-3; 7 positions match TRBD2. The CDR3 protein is CATAGLSTDTQYF. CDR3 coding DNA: TGTGCCACCGCGGGACTAAGCACAGATACGCAGTATTTT.